A selection of T cell receptor beta chains follows, all from one sample in a study of cytomegalovirus exposure and HLA in healthy donors. The data were produced by immunoSEQ multiplex PCR, yet TCRdb's version contains in-frame clones alone and is incomplete. Of about 150,000 clones listed, about 68% are singletons. The sequenced sample was PBMCs. All receptors come from a young man in good health and CMV-seronegative. Each CDR3 is given with its conserved first and last residue. The D gene is left open where the match is weak. Size is stated for part of the rows, as once, few or many counts, or as a class when the clone is expanded.

TRBV11-2	.	TRBD2	TRBJ2-1	TGTGCCAGCAGCACACTCACTAGCGGGTCGAGCTCCTACAATGAGCAGTTCTTC	CASSTLTSGSSSYNEQFF
TRBV18	.	TRBD2	TRBJ2-1	TGTGCCAGCTCACTCCCGGGACTAGGGGGCAATGAGCAGTTCTTC	CASSLPGLGGNEQFF
TRBV19	.	TRBD2	TRBJ2-5	TGTGCCAGTAGTGCCCGCGGGAGCGCGGAGACCCAGTACTTC	CASSARGSAETQYF
TRBV5-1	.	TRBD1	TRBJ2-6	TGCGCCAGCAGCCCGGGACAGGTTGGGGCCAACGTCCTGACTTTC	CASSPGQVGANVLTF
TRBV28	.	.	TRBJ2-3	TGTGCCAGCAGCATACCGGGGTCTTCCACAGATACGCAGTATTTT	CASSIPGSSTDTQYF
TRBV7-8	.	TRBD2	TRBJ2-1	TGTGCCAGCAGCCCCAAAGCGGGAGGGCCGGCCAATGAGCAGTTCTTC	CASSPKAGGPANEQFF
TRBV2	.	TRBD1	TRBJ2-7	TGTGCCAGCAGTTCCGGGACAGCAACCTACGAGCAGTACTTC	CASSSGTATYEQYF
TRBV7-2	.	TRBD2	TRBJ2-1	TGTGCCAGCAGCCTTCCTAGCGGGGCCTACAATGAGCAGTTCTTC	CASSLPSGAYNEQFF
TRBV7-9	.	.	TRBJ1-5	TGTGCCAGCAGCTTAGAGGGGACACCCAATCAGCCCCAGCATTTT	CASSLEGTPNQPQHF
TRBV7-9	.	TRBD1	TRBJ2-7	TGTGCCAGCAGCAAGGACAGGGCAGGGAAACAGTACTTC	CASSKDRAGKQYF
TRBV30	.	.	TRBJ2-3	TGTGCCTTTCGGGAGTCCACAGATACGCAGTATTTT	CAFRESTDTQYF
TRBV5-5	.	.	TRBJ2-5	TGTGCCAGCAGCCGCCAGGGTCAGGAGACCCAGTACTTC	CASSRQGQETQYF
TRBV19	few	TRBD2	TRBJ2-5	TGTGCCAGTAGTATAGACGGGAGGCTAGAGACCCAGTACTTC	CASSIDGRLETQYF
TRBV19	.	.	TRBJ2-1	TGTGCCAGTAGTACGAGGAATGAGCAGTTCTTC	CASSTRNEQFF
TRBV13	once	TRBD1	TRBJ2-5	TGTGCCAGCAGCCTAGGGCGGCAGGGGGAAGAGACCCAGTACTTC	CASSLGRQGEETQYF
TRBV7-2	.	.	TRBJ2-6	TGTGCCAGCAGCTCGAAGACTAGACCAGTCTCTGGGGCCAACGTCCTGACTTTC	CASSSKTRPVSGANVLTF
TRBV30	once	.	TRBJ1-1	TGTGCCTGGAGTCTGGCGGCGAACACTGAAGCTTTCTTT	CAWSLAANTEAFF
TRBV9	.	.	TRBJ2-3	TGTGCCAGCAGCCCGGCCACGATCGGAGGGAGCACAGATACGCAGTATTTT	CASSPATIGGSTDTQYF
TRBV11-2	.	TRBD1	TRBJ1-2	TGTGCCAGCAGCTTCGACAGGGGGAGAGGCTACACCTTC	CASSFDRGRGYTF
TRBV27	.	TRBD1	TRBJ1-3	TGTGCCAGCAGTTTCGCCAGGGGGCAAGGAGGAAACACCATATATTTT	CASSFARGQGGNTIYF
TRBV7-9	.	TRBD2	TRBJ2-7	TGTGCCAGCAGCTCCTTCGCTGGGGGGGGCTACGAGCAGTACTTC	CASSSFAGGGYEQYF
TRBV7-2	.	.	TRBJ2-5	TGTGCCAGCAGCGCCGACGGGGTAGAGACCCAGTACTTC	CASSADGVETQYF
TRBV2	.	.	TRBJ2-5	TGTGCCAGCAGTGAATGGTCGAGGGAGACCCAGTACTTC	CASSEWSRETQYF
TRBV5-1	.	TRBD1	TRBJ1-1	TGCGCCAGCAGCCTACAGGGGGTAGGGGATACTGAAGCTTTCTTT	CASSLQGVGDTEAFF
TRBV6-4	few	.	TRBJ1-2	TGTGCCAGCAGCTCGGACGGAGATAGGGGTGGCTACACCTTC	CASSSDGDRGGYTF
TRBV6-1	.	.	TRBJ2-7	TGTGCCAGCAGTGAAAGGGCAGGGGCCTACGAGCAGTACTTC	CASSERAGAYEQYF
TRBV7-9	.	.	TRBJ1-5	TGTGCCAGCAGCTACATCTCAGGGGAGCCCCAGCATTTT	CASSYISGEPQHF
TRBV21-1	once	.	TRBJ2-7	TGTGCCAGCAGCAGCCGGGACAGGGTAGCCTACGAGCAGTACTTC	CASSSRDRVAYEQYF
TRBV4-1	.	TRBD2	TRBJ2-1	TGCGCCAGCAGATCTAGCGGGAGGGCCTTTAAGCAGTTCTTC	CASRSSGRAFKQFF
TRBV6-5	once	TRBD1	TRBJ2-1	TGTGCCAGCAGTCAGGGACAGGAGCAGTTCTTC	CASSQGQEQFF
TRBV2	.	TRBD2	TRBJ2-1	TGTGCCAGCAGGGCGGGACTAGCGGGAATCGGTGAGCAGTTCTTC	CASRAGLAGIGEQFF
TRBV5-1	few	.	TRBJ1-1	TGCGCCAGCAGCGGGGCCTCGAACACTGAAGCTTTCTTT	CASSGASNTEAFF
TRBV7-9	few	.	TRBJ1-5	TGTGCCAGCAGCCACGGGGGGGCGAATCAGCCCCAGCATTTT	CASSHGGANQPQHF
TRBV27	.	.	TRBJ2-7	TGTGCCAGCAGTTTAGGGGCAGGGGGGCTACTACTGGAGCAGTACTTC	CASSLGAGGLLLEQYF
TRBV18	.	TRBD2	TRBJ2-5	TGTGCCAGCTCACCTTCGACTAGCCTCCAAGAGACCCAGTACTTC	CASSPSTSLQETQYF
TRBV30	.	.	TRBJ1-1	TGTGCCTGTAGCCGGGTGGGTAATGAAGCTTTCTTT	CACSRVGNEAFF
TRBV6-1	.	.	TRBJ2-7	TGTGCCAGCAGACAGGGTTTCCACGAGCAGTACTTC	CASRQGFHEQYF
TRBV29-1	.	.	TRBJ2-7	TGCAGCGTTGAAGATCGAGGGACCTACGAGCAGTACTTC	CSVEDRGTYEQYF
TRBV9	.	.	TRBJ2-1	TGTGCCAGCAGCGTAGGGGCCTCGCGCGTACCATACAATGAGCAGTTCTTC	CASSVGASRVPYNEQFF
TRBV6-4	.	TRBD1	TRBJ2-7	TGTGCCAGCAGTGCGGGGACAGGCCCCTACGAGCAGTACTTC	CASSAGTGPYEQYF
TRBV2	.	.	TRBJ2-6	TGTGCCAGCAGTGATCATTTGCCCCAGGGCTCTGGGGCCAACGTCCTGACTTTC	CASSDHLPQGSGANVLTF
TRBV28	.	.	TRBJ1-5	TGTGCCAGCAGGTCCTGGACAGAGAGCAATCAGCCCCAGCATTTT	CASRSWTESNQPQHF
TRBV4-3	.	.	TRBJ2-3	TGCGCCAGCAGCCAAGCGCCGATAGGACAGAGCTACACAGATACGCAGTATTTT	CASSQAPIGQSYTDTQYF
TRBV2	.	TRBD2	TRBJ2-7	TGTGCCACCAGCTTCGGACTAGCGGGAGGGGATGAGCAGTACTTC	CATSFGLAGGDEQYF
TRBV5-1	.	.	TRBJ2-1	TGCGCCAGCAGCTCGACAGCGGGCAACCCCTACAATGAGCAGTTCTTC	CASSSTAGNPYNEQFF
TRBV6-1	.	.	TRBJ1-4	TGTGCCAGCAGTGAAGCCAGGGCTGAAAAACTGTTTTTT	CASSEARAEKLFF
TRBV30	.	.	TRBJ1-5	TGTGCCTGGAATGCGCCGGGAGGCAATCAGCCCCAGCATTTT	CAWNAPGGNQPQHF
TRBV27	.	TRBD1	TRBJ2-7	TGTGCCAGCCGCCGGACAGGGCGGTACGAGCAGTACTTC	CASRRTGRYEQYF
TRBV5-5	large	.	TRBJ1-2	TGTGCCAGCAGCTTACCCGGGACTCCCCTTGGCTACACCTTC	CASSLPGTPLGYTF
TRBV7-8	.	.	TRBJ1-1	TGTGCCAGCAGCTTAGGTTTAGGGGAGAACACTGAAGCTTTCTTT	CASSLGLGENTEAFF
TRBV5-1	.	TRBD2	TRBJ2-1	TGCGCCAGCAGCTTGCGGGTCGGGAGGGCCTCGGACAATGAGCAGTTCTTC	CASSLRVGRASDNEQFF
TRBV6-6	once	.	TRBJ2-7	TGTGCCAGCACCATCGGGTTCTCCTACGAGCAGTACTTC	CASTIGFSYEQYF
TRBV6-5	.	.	TRBJ2-7	TGTGCCAGCAGTACGGCCGGGGGATCCTACGAGCAGTACTTC	CASSTAGGSYEQYF
TRBV4-2	.	TRBD2	TRBJ2-2	TGTGCCAGCGGCCCTATGGGACTAGCGGGAGGTACCCACGGGGAGCTGTTTTTT	CASGPMGLAGGTHGELFF
TRBV5-4	few	TRBD2	TRBJ2-7	TGTGCCAGCAGCCCCGGACTAGGCGACTACGAGCAGTACTTC	CASSPGLGDYEQYF